This T cell receptor (beta chain) appears in the sequencing data of a study of OX40 agonist ivuxolimab in advanced cancers. V gave up 3 bases and J gave up 8 bases, with 15 bases separating them. This CDR3 has 14 residues. Per germline, CDR1 SGHNT and CDR2 YYREEE (reference sequence). Only in-frame clones appear in the TCRdb table, and some are missing; sequencing was by immunoSEQ multiplex PCR. Of around 68,000 clones in the sample, 91% are singletons; the top ten hold 0.3% to 0.35%. The material sequenced was CD4+ or CD8+ T cells sorted from blood, taken in a trial of the OX40 agonist ivuxolimab. The chain uses TRBV5-4 and TRBJ2-1; D unresolved. The sequence was obtained from an adult with an advanced solid tumor such as melanoma, head and neck, liver or kidney cancer. Here the CDR3 reads CASSSPNQVDEQFF. As DNA, the CDR3 is TGTGCCAGCAGCTCGCCCAACCAGGTCGATGAGCAGTTCTTC.